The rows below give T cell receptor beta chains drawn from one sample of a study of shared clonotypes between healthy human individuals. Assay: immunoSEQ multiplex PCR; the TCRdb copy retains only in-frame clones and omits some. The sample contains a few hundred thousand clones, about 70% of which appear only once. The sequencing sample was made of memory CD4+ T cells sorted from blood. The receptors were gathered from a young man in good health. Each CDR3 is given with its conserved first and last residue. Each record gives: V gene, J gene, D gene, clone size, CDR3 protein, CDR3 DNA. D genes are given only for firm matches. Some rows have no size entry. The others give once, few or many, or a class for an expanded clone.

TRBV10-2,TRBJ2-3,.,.,CASSAVADTQYF,TGCGCCAGCAGTGCCGTTGCTGATACGCAGTATTTT
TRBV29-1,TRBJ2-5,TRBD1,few,CSVRGQGVETQYF,TGCAGCGTTAGGGGACAGGGGGTGGAGACCCAGTACTTC
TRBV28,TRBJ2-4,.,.,CASRKIQENIQYF,TGTGCCAGCCGCAAGATTCAGGAGAACATTCAGTACTTC
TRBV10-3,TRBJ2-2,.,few,CAISVSGQGTPGELFF,TGTGCCATCAGTGTGTCTGGTCAGGGAACCCCCGGGGAGCTGTTTTTT
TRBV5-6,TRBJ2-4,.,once,CASQWTIENIQYF,TGTGCCAGCCAATGGACCATTGAAAACATTCAGTACTTC
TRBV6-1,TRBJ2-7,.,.,CASRAGLAYEQYF,TGTGCCAGCAGAGCCGGACTCGCTTACGAGCAGTACTTC
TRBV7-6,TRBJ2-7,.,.,CASSPDTYEQYF,TGTGCCAGCAGCCCTGACACCTACGAGCAGTACTTC
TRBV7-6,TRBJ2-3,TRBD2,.,CASSLGAGEGTDTQYF,TGTGCCAGCAGCCTAGGAGCGGGAGAGGGCACAGATACGCAGTATTTT
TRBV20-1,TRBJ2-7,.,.,CSARLTHEQYF,TGCAGTGCTAGGCTGACCCACGAGCAGTACTTC
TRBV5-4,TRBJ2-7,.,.,CATRSVEAYEQYF,TGTGCCACCCGGAGCGTCGAGGCCTACGAGCAGTACTTC
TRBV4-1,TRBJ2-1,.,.,CASNAPSRLYFDEQFF,TGCGCCAGCAACGCTCCGTCTAGATTGTATTTCGATGAGCAGTTCTTC
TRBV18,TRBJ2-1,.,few,CASSRTSGVNEQFF,TGTGCCAGCTCACGAACTTCAGGGGTCAATGAGCAGTTCTTC
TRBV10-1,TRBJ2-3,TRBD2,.,CASSESRAGVLTDTQYF,TGCGCCAGCAGTGAGTCGAGGGCGGGAGTTCTGACAGATACGCAGTATTTT
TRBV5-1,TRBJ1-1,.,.,CASSLALQRGSRAFF,TGCGCCAGCAGCTTGGCTCTCCAGAGAGGGTCAAGGGCTTTCTTT
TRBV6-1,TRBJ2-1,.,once,CASTPFGYNEQFF,TGTGCCAGCACCCCCTTTGGGTACAATGAGCAGTTCTTC
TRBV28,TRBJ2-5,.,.,CASSLSAGTSQETQYF,TGTGCCAGCAGTTTATCCGCGGGTACGAGCCAAGAGACCCAGTACTTC
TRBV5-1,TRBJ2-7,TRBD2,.,CASSLGLGLARGGGEQYF,TGCGCCAGCAGCTTGGGCCTGGGACTAGCAAGGGGAGGAGGCGAGCAGTACTTC
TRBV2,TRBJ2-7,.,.,CASQLDTYYEQYF,TGTGCCAGTCAGCTGGACACCTACTACGAGCAGTACTTC
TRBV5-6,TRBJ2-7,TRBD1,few,CASRWDREGEQYF,TGTGCCAGCAGATGGGACAGGGAGGGCGAGCAGTACTTC
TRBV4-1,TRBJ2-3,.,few,CASSQVTSTDTQYF,TGCGCCAGCAGCCAAGTCACTAGCACAGATACGCAGTATTTT
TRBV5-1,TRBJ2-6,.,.,CASSLDEGTGGANVLTF,TGCGCCAGCAGCTTGGATGAGGGGACGGGTGGGGCCAACGTCCTGACTTTC
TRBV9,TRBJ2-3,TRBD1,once,CASSARGLGADTQYF,TGTGCCAGCAGCGCAAGGGGGCTAGGAGCAGATACGCAGTATTTT
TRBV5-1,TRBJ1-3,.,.,CASSPGTFQLGNTIYF,TGCGCCAGCAGCCCCGGGACTTTCCAACTCGGAAACACCATATATTTT
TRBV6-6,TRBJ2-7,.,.,CASGERYEQYF,TGTGCCAGCGGGGAAAGGTACGAGCAGTACTTC
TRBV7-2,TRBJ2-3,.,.,CASSPSVADTQYF,TGTGCCAGCAGCCCTAGCGTCGCAGATACGCAGTATTTT
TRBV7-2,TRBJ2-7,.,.,CASSLGPSTYEQYF,TGTGCCAGCAGCTTAGGCCCCTCAACCTACGAGCAGTACTTC
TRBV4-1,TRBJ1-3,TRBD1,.,CASSQPTGALSGNTIYF,TGCGCCAGCAGCCAACCAACAGGGGCGCTCTCTGGAAACACCATATATTTT
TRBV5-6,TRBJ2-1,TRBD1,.,CASSPRDRGRSAYNEQFF,TGTGCCAGCAGCCCCCGGGACAGGGGGCGATCTGCCTACAATGAGCAGTTCTTC
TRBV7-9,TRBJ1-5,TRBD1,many,CASSLEQGSQHF,TGTGCCAGCAGCTTAGAACAGGGGTCCCAGCATTTT
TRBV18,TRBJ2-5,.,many,CASSPRQADPRETQYF,TGTGCCAGCTCACCACGGCAGGCAGACCCTAGGGAGACCCAGTACTTC
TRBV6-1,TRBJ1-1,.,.,CASSIPTENTEAFF,TGTGCCAGCAGTATACCTACAGAGAACACTGAAGCTTTCTTT
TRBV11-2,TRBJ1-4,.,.,CASSLDRGNVEKLFF,TGTGCCAGCAGCTTAGATAGAGGCAATGTAGAAAAACTGTTTTTT
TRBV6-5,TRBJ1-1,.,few,CASSYSKYVNTEAFF,TGTGCCAGCAGTTACTCGAAATATGTGAACACTGAAGCTTTCTTT
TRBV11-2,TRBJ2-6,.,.,CASETGRRSGANVLTF,TGTGCCAGCGAGACAGGCCGGCGCTCTGGGGCCAACGTCCTGACTTTC
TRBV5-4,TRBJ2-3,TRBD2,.,CASSWSGRQTDTQYF,TGTGCCAGCAGTTGGAGCGGGAGGCAGACAGATACGCAGTATTTT
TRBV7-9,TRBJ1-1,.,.,CASSFSLGSGRTEAFF,TGTGCCAGCAGCTTCTCGTTAGGGTCTGGGCGGACTGAAGCTTTCTTT
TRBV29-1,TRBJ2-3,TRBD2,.,CSVDGVSGDRTDTQYF,TGCAGCGTTGATGGCGTTAGCGGGGACCGCACAGATACGCAGTATTTT
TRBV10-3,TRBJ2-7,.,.,CAISSRDGYEQYF,TGTGCCATCAGTTCCAGGGATGGCTACGAGCAGTACTTC
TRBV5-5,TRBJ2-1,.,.,CASSLEGSSYNEQFF,TGTGCCAGCAGCTTGGAGGGTAGCTCCTACAATGAGCAGTTCTTC
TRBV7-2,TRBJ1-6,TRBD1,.,CASSNRDRGSPLHF,TGTGCCAGCAGCAACCGGGACAGGGGATCACCCCTCCACTTT
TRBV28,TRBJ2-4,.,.,CASSPGPSLAKNIQYF,TGTGCCAGCAGTCCGGGGCCTTCCTTAGCCAAAAACATTCAGTACTTC
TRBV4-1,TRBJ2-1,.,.,CASSQETPGLGDEQFF,TGCGCCAGCAGCCAAGAAACACCGGGCCTGGGGGATGAGCAGTTCTTC
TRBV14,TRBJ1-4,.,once,CASSQGGIGEKLFF,TGTGCCAGCAGCCAAGGGGGAATTGGTGAAAAACTGTTTTTT
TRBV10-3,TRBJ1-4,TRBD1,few,CAISEQGGGEKLFF,TGTGCCATCAGTGAGCAGGGGGGTGGTGAAAAACTGTTTTTT
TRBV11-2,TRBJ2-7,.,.,CASSSRWDDYEQYF,TGTGCCAGCAGCTCTAGGTGGGACGACTACGAGCAGTACTTC
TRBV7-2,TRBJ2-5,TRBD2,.,CASSLATLAGGKETQYF,TGTGCCAGCAGCTTAGCGACACTAGCGGGTGGGAAAGAGACCCAGTACTTC
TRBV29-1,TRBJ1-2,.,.,CSVLLGGYTF,TGCAGCGTTTTACTCGGTGGCTACACCTTC
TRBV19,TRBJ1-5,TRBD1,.,CASSTRTGPNQPQHF,TGTGCCAGTAGTACCCGGACAGGTCCCAATCAGCCCCAGCATTTT
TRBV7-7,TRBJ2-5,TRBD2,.,CASSLGLAAPETQYF,TGTGCCAGCAGCTTAGGACTAGCGGCCCCAGAGACCCAGTACTTC
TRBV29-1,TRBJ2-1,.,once,CSVGHLRYNEQFF,TGCAGCGTTGGCCATCTCAGGTACAATGAGCAGTTCTTC
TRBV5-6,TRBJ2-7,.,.,CASSLGQGSDEQYF,TGTGCCAGCAGCCTCGGCCAAGGGTCCGACGAGCAGTACTTC
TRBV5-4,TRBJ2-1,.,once,CASSLGKGGSYNEQFF,TGTGCCAGCAGCTTGGGGAAAGGGGGCTCCTACAATGAGCAGTTCTTC
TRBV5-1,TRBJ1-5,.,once,CASSLGLEANQPQHF,TGCGCCAGCAGCTTGGGCTTAGAGGCCAATCAGCCCCAGCATTTT
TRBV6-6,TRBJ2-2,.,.,CASRDGKRGDTGELFF,TGTGCCAGCAGAGACGGCAAGCGCGGGGACACCGGGGAGCTGTTTTTT
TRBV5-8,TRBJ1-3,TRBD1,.,CASSLDRAGNTIYF,TGTGCCAGCAGCCTGGACAGGGCTGGAAACACCATATATTTT
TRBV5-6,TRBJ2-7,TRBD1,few,CASSFRQGYEQYF,TGTGCCAGCAGCTTTCGACAGGGGTACGAGCAGTACTTC
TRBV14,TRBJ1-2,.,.,CASSQESFGVGGYTF,TGTGCCAGCAGCCAAGAGTCATTCGGTGTCGGAGGCTACACCTTC
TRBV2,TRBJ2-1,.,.,CASSVGASHNEQFF,TGTGCCAGCAGTGTGGGCGCCAGTCACAATGAGCAGTTCTTC
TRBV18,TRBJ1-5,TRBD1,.,CASSPTTGGIQPQHF,TGTGCCAGCTCACCAACGACAGGGGGTATTCAGCCCCAGCATTTT
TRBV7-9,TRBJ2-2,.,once,CASSSQIDHGSGEPFF,TGTGCCAGCAGCTCTCAGATAGACCATGGCTCCGGGGAGCCGTTTTTT